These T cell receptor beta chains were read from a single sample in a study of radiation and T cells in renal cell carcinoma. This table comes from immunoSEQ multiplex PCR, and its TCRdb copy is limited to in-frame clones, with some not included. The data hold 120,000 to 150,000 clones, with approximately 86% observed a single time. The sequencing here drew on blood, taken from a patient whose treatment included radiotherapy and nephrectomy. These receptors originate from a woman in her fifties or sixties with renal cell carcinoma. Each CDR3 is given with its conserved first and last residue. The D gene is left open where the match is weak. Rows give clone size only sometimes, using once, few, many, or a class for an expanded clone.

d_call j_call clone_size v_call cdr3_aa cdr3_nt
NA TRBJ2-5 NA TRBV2 CASSVPGAGETQYF TGTGCCAGCAGTGTGCCCGGGGCGGGGGAGACCCAGTACTTC
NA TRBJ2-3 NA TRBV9 CASSVFGAHTDTQYF TGTGCCAGCAGCGTATTCGGGGCCCACACAGATACGCAGTATTTT
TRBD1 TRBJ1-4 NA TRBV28 CASSAPDRLEKLFF TGTGCCAGCAGTGCACCGGACAGGCTAGAAAAACTGTTTTTT
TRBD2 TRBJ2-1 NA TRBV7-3 CASSSWSSGREDEQFF TGTGCCAGCAGCTCCTGGTCTAGCGGGAGGGAGGATGAGCAGTTCTTC
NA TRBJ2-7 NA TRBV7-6 CASSLLQGSHEQYF TGTGCCAGCAGCTTATTACAGGGATCCCACGAGCAGTACTTC
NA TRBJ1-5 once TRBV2 CASTQREGNQPQHF TGTGCCAGCACCCAAAGGGAGGGAAATCAGCCCCAGCATTTT
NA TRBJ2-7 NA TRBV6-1 CASSESLGPYEQYF TGTGCCAGCAGTGAAAGTCTAGGGCCCTACGAGCAGTACTTC
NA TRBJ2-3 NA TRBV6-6 CASSYSRGQGDTQYF TGTGCCAGCAGTTACTCAAGGGGCCAAGGCGATACGCAGTATTTT
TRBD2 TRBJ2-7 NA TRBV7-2 CASSRDYSSYEQYF TGTGCCAGCAGCCGGGACTATTCCTCCTACGAGCAGTACTTC
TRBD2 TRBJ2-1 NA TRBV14 CASSRTSVGEQFF TGTGCCAGCAGTCGGACTAGCGTCGGTGAGCAGTTCTTC
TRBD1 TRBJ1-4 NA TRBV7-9 CASSRQGASEKLFF TGTGCCAGCAGCCGACAGGGGGCTAGTGAAAAACTGTTTTTT
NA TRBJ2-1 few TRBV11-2 CASSTQFRGRLSYNEQFF TGTGCCAGCAGCACACAATTCAGGGGTCGCTTATCCTACAATGAGCAGTTCTTC
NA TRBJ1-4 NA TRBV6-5 CASFSIALRKLFF TGTGCCAGCTTTAGCATCGCGCTACGGAAACTGTTTTTT
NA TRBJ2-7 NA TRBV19 CASSPLGGGGYEQYF TGTGCCAGTAGTCCCCTGGGAGGGGGAGGTTACGAGCAGTACTTC
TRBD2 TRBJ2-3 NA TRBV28 CASSANRLAGTDTQYF TGTGCCAGCAGTGCCAACCGACTAGCGGGCACAGATACGCAGTATTTT
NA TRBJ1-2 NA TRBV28 CASSQEAESGYTF TGTGCCAGCAGCCAGGAGGCGGAGAGTGGCTACACCTTC
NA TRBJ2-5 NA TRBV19 CASSISGLRETQYF TGTGCCAGTAGTATCTCAGGGTTGCGAGAGACCCAGTACTTC
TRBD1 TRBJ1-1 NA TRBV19 CASSYRGRGTEAFF TGTGCCAGTAGCTACAGGGGGCGAGGCACTGAAGCTTTCTTT
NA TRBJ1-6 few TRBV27 CASSAGATGNSPLHF TGTGCCAGCAGTGCCGGAGCGACGGGTAATTCACCCCTCCACTTT
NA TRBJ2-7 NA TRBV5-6 CASSARQGGYEQYF TGTGCCAGCAGCGCCCGACAGGGAGGCTACGAGCAGTACTTC
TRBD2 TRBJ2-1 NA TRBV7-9 CASSLGRGEYNEQFF TGTGCCAGCAGCTTAGGACGGGGGGAATACAATGAGCAGTTCTTC
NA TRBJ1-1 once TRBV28 CASRTANTEAFF TGTGCCAGCCGGACAGCGAACACTGAAGCTTTCTTT
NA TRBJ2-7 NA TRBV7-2 CASSLAPANGAYEQYF TGTGCCAGCAGCTTAGCCCCGGCCAATGGGGCCTACGAGCAGTACTTC
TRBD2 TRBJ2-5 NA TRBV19 CASSLTGGPPETQYF TGTGCCAGTAGTCTAACGGGAGGGCCCCCAGAGACCCAGTACTTC
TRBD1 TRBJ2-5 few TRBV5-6 CASSLDRGRETQYF TGTGCCAGCAGCTTGGACAGGGGGCGGGAGACCCAGTACTTC
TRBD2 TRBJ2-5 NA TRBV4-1 CASSQEGLAGVGETQYF TGCGCCAGCAGCCAAGAGGGACTAGCGGGAGTTGGGGAGACCCAGTACTTC
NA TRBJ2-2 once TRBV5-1 CASSFVTSSGELFF TGCGCCAGCAGCTTTGTTACTAGCTCCGGGGAGCTGTTTTTT
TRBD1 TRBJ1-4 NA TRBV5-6 CASTFGTGEEKLFF TGTGCCAGCACATTCGGGACAGGGGAAGAAAAACTGTTTTTT
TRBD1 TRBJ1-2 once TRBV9 CASSVNSRDRGPDSYGYTF TGTGCCAGCAGCGTCAACTCCCGGGACAGGGGCCCAGACTCTTATGGCTACACCTTC
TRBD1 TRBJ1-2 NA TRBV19 CASTEGQANYGYTF TGTGCCAGTACAGAGGGACAGGCTAACTATGGCTACACCTTC
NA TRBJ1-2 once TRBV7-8 CASSRGRGGINYGYTF TGTGCCAGCAGCCGCGGACGGGGAGGCATCAACTATGGCTACACCTTC
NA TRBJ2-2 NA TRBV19 CASRDSTGELFF TGTGCCAGTAGGGATTCCACCGGGGAGCTGTTTTTT
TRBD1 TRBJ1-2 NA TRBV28 CASSPGTGFGYGYTF TGTGCCAGCAGTCCAGGGACAGGGTTTGGGTATGGCTACACCTTC
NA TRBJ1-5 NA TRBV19 CASKKTGNSNQPQHF TGTGCCAGTAAGAAGACAGGCAATAGCAATCAGCCCCAGCATTTT
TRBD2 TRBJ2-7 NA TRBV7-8 CASSSLAGGYEQYF TGTGCCAGCAGCTCCTTAGCGGGAGGCTACGAGCAGTACTTC
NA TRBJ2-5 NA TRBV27 CASSSLANRGETQYF TGTGCCAGCAGTTCCCTTGCCAACCGGGGAGAGACCCAGTACTTC
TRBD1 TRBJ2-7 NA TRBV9 CASSEGTGVTYEQYF TGTGCCAGCAGCGAGGGGACAGGGGTGACCTACGAGCAGTACTTC
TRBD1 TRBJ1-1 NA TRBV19 CASSIPRSGGYTEAFF TGTGCCAGTAGTATCCCTCGGTCAGGGGGGTACACTGAAGCTTTCTTT
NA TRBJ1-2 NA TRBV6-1 CASRGAAYGYTF TGTGCCAGCAGGGGGGCAGCCTATGGCTACACCTTC